Below, 27 T cell receptor beta chains from the same sample are listed, as sequenced in a study of shared clonotypes between healthy human individuals. Repertoires were generated with immunoSEQ multiplex PCR, while TCRdb's copy carries only in-frame clones and drops some. The repertoire includes over a million clones, about 84% of them detected once, and 0.55% to 0.7% sits in the top ten. Sequencing was performed on memory CD4+ T cells from PBMCs. Regarding subset: CD45RA-negative fraction. All receptors come from a man between 18 and 29 years old in good health. Some clones in this sample may be carry-over from other donors' samples.

This clone came up once. The chain combines TRBV5-1 with TRBJ2-7; D gene uncertain. This CDR3 is built from 14 residues. Germline CDR1 and CDR2: SGHRS and YFSETQ. Trimming left V 0 bases short and J 5 bases short, with 12 bases between. The DNA for the CDR3 is TGCGCCAGCAGCTTGGTCTTTACGGCGAACGAGCAGTACTTC. Translation gives CASSLVFTANEQYF.

The chain joins TRBV5-6 to TRBJ2-7; D uncertain. The germline CDR1 and CDR2 sequences are SGHDT and YYEEEE. This CDR3 has 17 amino acids. Deletions cut 4 bases from V and 5 bases from J, with 25 bases between. CDR3 DNA sequence: TGTGCCAGCAGCCCTTACATCGAGAGCCGCTCTCTCCACGAGCAGTACTTC. Encoded protein: CASSPYIESRSLHEQYF.

The chain joins TRBV10-3 to TRBJ2-7; D not certain. V was trimmed by 4 bases and J by 3 bases, leaving 10 bases between them. Germline lookup yields CDR1 ENHRY and CDR2 SYGVKD. This CDR3 contains 13 residues. DNA for the CDR3: TGTGCCATCAGTGGGGTAAAGGGCTACGAGCAGTACTTC. As protein: CAISGVKGYEQYF.

The chain carries TRBV28 and TRBJ2-3; 11 nucleotides match TRBD2. This CDR3 has 15 amino acids. From germline, CDR1 is MDHEN and CDR2 SYDVKM. The V gene end was trimmed by 7 bases and the J gene end by 5 bases; junction bases not matched to a gene: 8. The CDR3 is CASNRRLAGKDTQYF. The CDR3 DNA reads TGTGCCAGCAACCGGAGACTAGCGGGAAAAGATACGCAGTATTTT.

This clone was detected a few times. V and J are TRBV5-1 and TRBJ2-7; the D gene is possibly TRBD1 (7 bases). The CDR3 sequence is 18 residues long. The germline gives CDR1 SGHRS, CDR2 YFSETQ. V dropped 0 bases and J dropped 2 bases, with 21 bases sitting between them. The CDR3 region has the DNA TGCGCCAGCAGCTTGGATTCAGGGGCGGGACAGCCCACCTACGAGCAGTACTTC. It encodes CASSLDSGAGQPTYEQYF.

The chain employs TRBV6-1 and TRBJ2-7, with 7 bases that match TRBD1. The CDR3 contains 13 residues. J lost 0 bases, V lost 6 bases, and 2 bases had no gene match. Per germline, CDR1 MNHNS and CDR2 SASEGT. In DNA, the CDR3 is TGTGCCAGCAGCGACAGGGCCTCCTACGAGCAGTACTTC. Translated: CASSDRASYEQYF.

This clone was observed a few times. This chain joins TRBV2 and TRBJ1-4; TRBD1 is a possible D gene (6 bases). The CDR3 is made up of 12 amino acids. Trimming left V 7 bases short and J 11 bases short, with 14 bases between. Germline CDR1 SNHLY, CDR2 FYNNEI. Here the CDR3 reads CASTDRDMKLFF. The DNA of the CDR3 is TGTGCCAGCACCGACCGGGACATGAAACTGTTTTTT.

The chain employs TRBV5-1 and TRBJ1-3; no clear D. CDR1 and CDR2 (germline): SGHRS, YFSETQ. With 4 bases removed from V and 1 base from J, the gap between germline ends came to 15 bases. This CDR3 is built from 16 residues. The DNA for the CDR3 is TGCGCCAGCAGCCCCCTCATAGGTGGGTCTGGAAACACCATATATTTT. Residues: CASSPLIGGSGNTIYF.

The chain employs TRBV2 and TRBJ1-2; D remains ambiguous. Trimming shortened V by 2 bases and J by 5 bases, and 12 bases separated the two germline ends. The CDR3 has 14 amino acids. Germline CDR1 and CDR2: SNHLY and FYNNEI. Here the CDR3 reads CASSESVPEYGYTF. In DNA form, the CDR3 reads TGTGCCAGCAGTGAATCGGTACCAGAGTATGGCTACACCTTC.

V is TRBV7-9 and J is TRBJ2-7, with TRBD1 as a possible D gene (6 bases). Trimming left V 3 bases short and J 6 bases short, with 18 bases between. CDR1 is SEHNR and CDR2 is FQNEAQ in the germline V gene (reference sequence). This CDR3 has 15 amino acids. The CDR3 DNA is TGTGCCAGCAGCTTCCCCGGACAGATCGACGGCGAGCAGTACTTC. Protein sequence: CASSFPGQIDGEQYF. Variable domain in full (rest from reference TRBV7-9 and TRBJ2-7): DTGVSQNPRHKITKRGQNVTFRCDPISEHNRLYWYRQTLGQGPEFLTYFQNEAQLEKSRLLSDRFSAERPKGSFSTLEIQRTEQGDSAMYLCASSFPGQIDGEQYFGPGTRLTVT.

The chain recombines TRBV7-9 with TRBJ1-3; maybe TRBD1 (6 bases). Trimming stripped 4 bases from V and 0 bases from J, with 13 bases between. The CDR3 is 16 amino acids. Germline V gene lookup returns CDR1 SEHNR and CDR2 FQNEAQ (reference sequence). CDR3: CASSSGAGTSGNTIYF. CDR3 nucleotide sequence: TGTGCCAGCAGCTCAGGGGCAGGGACCTCTGGAAACACCATATATTTT.

The chain joins TRBV18 to TRBJ1-1, with D maybe TRBD1 (5 bases). The CDR3 extends over 15 amino acids. Trimming pared 1 base from V and 1 base from J, leaving 10 bases between. Germline-derived CDR1 and CDR2 are KGHSH and LQKENI. For the CDR3, the DNA is TGTGCCAGCTCACCACTAGGGGACGCGAACACTGAAGCTTTCTTT. This sequence encodes CASSPLGDANTEAFF.

Concerning this clone itself: Other DNA variants within this sample encode the same CDR3. Here the CDR3 DNA reads TGTGCCAGCAGCTTACAGGGACTAGCGGGAGACCCGTACGAGCAGTACTTC. It yields the protein CASSLQGLAGDPYEQYF. The chain is built from TRBV7-2 and TRBJ2-7; TRBD2 matches 14 bases. Trimming at V came to 2 bases and at J to 4 bases, leaving 7 bases not matched to a gene. Germline CDR1 and CDR2: SGHTA and FQGNSA. The CDR3 extends over 17 amino acids.

About this clone: At the DNA level, this CDR3 is encoded by other sequences in the same sample as well. The V and J genes are TRBV5-1 and TRBJ2-5; 7 positions match TRBD2. Looked up from germline, CDR1 is SGHRS and CDR2 is YFSETQ. The CDR3 length is 16 residues. V shed 0 bases and J 2 bases; nucleotides not matched to a gene: 7. The CDR3 DNA reads TGCGCCAGCAGCTTGGGGTTAGCGGGTAGACAAGAGACCCAGTACTTC. This translates into CASSLGLAGRQETQYF.

This clone was detected many times. The V and J genes are TRBV28 and TRBJ1-5; TRBD1 aligns across 9 bases. This CDR3 region has 16 residues. V lost 7 bases, J lost 9 bases, and 16 bases stayed unmatched. Germline V gives CDR1 MDHEN, CDR2 SYDVKM. In DNA, the CDR3 is TGTGCCAGCACCGTCAAACAGGGGGCCCTTCCTTTGCCCCAGCATTTT. Its protein is CASTVKQGALPLPQHF.

This clone appeared once. This chain links TRBV2 with TRBJ1-1; D call uncertain. Trimming shortened V by 2 bases and J by 1 base, and 8 bases separated the two germline ends. Germline CDR1 SNHLY, CDR2 FYNNEI. The CDR3 runs 14 residues. The CDR3 DNA sequence: TGTGCCAGCAGTGAAAGGAGCCGGAACACTGAAGCTTTCTTT. Protein product: CASSERSRNTEAFF.

The rearrangement joins TRBV7-3 to TRBJ2-1; D uncertain. Germline values: CDR1 SGHTA, CDR2 FQGTGA. This CDR3 spans 16 amino acids. Trimming cost V 2 bases and J 0 bases, with 11 bases left between them. The CDR3 DNA reads as TGTGCCAGCAGCTTAGGGGTAATGGCCTCCTACAATGAGCAGTTCTTC. Amino acid sequence: CASSLGVMASYNEQFF.

The rearrangement uses TRBV21-1 and TRBJ1-5. TRBV21-1 is noted as a pseudogene. There are 16 residues in the CDR3. In DNA form, the CDR3 reads TGTGCCAGCAGTGTCGTCGGCGGCCTTCGTAATCAGCCCCAGCATTTT. Its protein is CASSVVGGLRNQPQHF.

This clone was detected once. This sequence joins TRBV6-5 and TRBJ2-3; TRBD2 might be the D (5 bases). This CDR3 spans 15 amino acids. Germline values: CDR1 MNHEY, CDR2 SVGAGI. Trimming took off 0 bases at V and 4 bases at J, with 11 bases between the two ends. Written as DNA, the CDR3 is TGTGCCAGCAGTTACTCGATCGGGATTCCAGATACGCAGTATTTT. Protein product: CASSYSIGIPDTQYF.

This clone was detected only a few times. This chain links TRBV19 with TRBJ2-3; D is undetermined. V was pared by 0 bases and J by 8 bases, with 6 bases between. There are 12 residues in the CDR3. Germline V gene lookup returns CDR1 LNHDA and CDR2 SQIVND (reference sequence). The chain's CDR3 is CASSIDFATQYF. The CDR3 nucleotides read TGTGCCAGTAGTATAGACTTTGCTACGCAGTATTTT.

This chain connects TRBV23-1 to TRBJ1-2; D uncertain. TRBV23-1 is an ORF for which the function is uncertain. The V end was cut by 0 bases, the J end by 6 bases, with 8 bases between. This CDR3 is built from 13 residues. The CDR3 DNA follows: TGCGCCAGCAGTCAATCAGGGCGGGATGGCTACACCTTC. This translates into CASSQSGRDGYTF.

The chain has TRBV10-2 and TRBJ1-2; 7 bases map to TRBD1. CDR1 is WSHSY, CDR2 SAAADI, per germline. The V and J ends lost 6 bases and 2 bases, in that order; junction bases with no gene match: 3. This CDR3 is 13 amino acids long. The CDR3 reads CASRGQLNYGYTF. In DNA form, the CDR3 reads TGCGCCAGCAGGGGACAGCTAAACTATGGCTACACCTTC.

The chain links TRBV5-1 to TRBJ2-5; D may be TRBD2 (5 bases). The V gene lost 3 bases and the J gene lost 0 bases, with 9 bases spanning the gap. Looked up from germline, CDR1 is SGHRS and CDR2 is YFSETQ. The CDR3 runs 14 residues. The CDR3 nucleotides read TGCGCCAGCAGCTCGGGGTGGGACCAAGAGACCCAGTACTTC. Its translation is CASSSGWDQETQYF. Full variable domain (outside the CDR3, taken from reference TRBV5-1 and TRBJ2-5): KAGVTQTPRYLIKTRGQQVTLSCSPISGHRSVSWYQQTPGQGLQFLFEYFSETQRNKGNFPGRFSGRQFSNSRSEMNVSTLELGDSALYLCASSSGWDQETQYFGPGTRLLVL.

This clone has more than one count but fewer than ten. The same CDR3 can be traced to other DNA sequences in this sample. The chain couples TRBV5-6 to TRBJ2-3; D gene ambiguous. The V gene's germline CDR1 is SGHDT and CDR2 YYEEEE. The CDR3 runs to 13 residues. The V end lost 3 bases, the J end lost 0 bases, and 5 bases lay between the germline ends. This chain's CDR3 is CASSWGSTDTQYF. DNA for the CDR3: TGTGCCAGCAGCTGGGGAAGCACAGATACGCAGTATTTT. Using reference TRBV5-6 and TRBJ2-3 for the parts outside the CDR3, the full variable domain is DAGVTQSPTHLIKTRGQQVTLRCSPKSGHDTVSWYQQALGQGPQFIFQYYEEEERQRGNFPDRFSGHQFPNYSSELNVNALLLGDSALYLCASSWGSTDTQYFGPGTRLTVL.

The chain recombines TRBV19 with TRBJ1-1; 8 bases are a match to TRBD1. Germline CDR1 reads LNHDA; CDR2 reads SQIVND (reference sequence). The CDR3 sequence is 15 residues long. V trimming: 1 base; J trimming: 5 bases; junction bases outside the gene matches: 6. The CDR3 sequence: CASSIAGGTGTEAFF. In nucleotides, the CDR3 is TGTGCCAGTAGTATAGCAGGGGGCACGGGGACTGAAGCTTTCTTT.

The rearrangement uses TRBV10-3 and TRBJ1-5, with D possibly being TRBD1 (5 bases). The V gene's germline CDR1 is ENHRY and CDR2 SYGVKD. Trimming left V 0 bases short and J 6 bases short, with 12 bases between. The CDR3 totals 15 residues. The CDR3 here is CAISESAGLFQPQHF. CDR3 DNA: TGTGCCATCAGTGAGTCGGCAGGGTTGTTTCAGCCCCAGCATTTT.

The V and J genes are TRBV19 and TRBJ2-7, with D possibly being TRBD2 (6 bases). CDR3 length equals 15 residues. Germline assignment: CDR1 LNHDA and CDR2 SQIVND (reference sequence). Trimming removed 3 bases from V and 2 bases from J, with 14 bases in between. In nucleotides, the CDR3 is TGTGCCAGTAGTATCTCGTGGAGGGCTACCTACGAGCAGTACTTC. Translating it yields CASSISWRATYEQYF.